Each of the 23 T cell receptor beta chains below was sequenced from the same sample in a study of blood T cell repertoires in COVID-19. This table comes from immunoSEQ multiplex PCR, and its TCRdb copy is limited to in-frame clones, with some not included. The sample holds roughly 160,000 clones, 86% seen once. The specimen sequenced was peripheral blood. Receptors were obtained from a middle-aged man with active or convalescent COVID-19.

The rearrangement joins TRBV19 to TRBJ1-3; maybe TRBD1 (5 bases). Trimming shortened V by 7 bases and J by 4 bases, and 14 bases separated the two germline ends. The CDR3 extends over 14 amino acids. Germline lookup yields CDR1 LNHDA and CDR2 SQIVND (reference sequence). The CDR3: CASTSMGGGNTIYF. In DNA, the CDR3 is TGTGCCAGTACCTCGATGGGGGGAGGAAACACCATATATTTT.

V gene TRBV6-5 combines with J gene TRBJ2-7; TRBD2 might be the D (5 bases). Germline CDR1 and CDR2: MNHEY and SVGAGI. This CDR3 comprises 12 residues. The V end was cut by 8 bases, the J end by 1 base, with 9 bases between. CDR3 sequence: CASSLVSYEQYF. The DNA for the CDR3 is TGTGCCAGCTCACTAGTTTCCTACGAGCAGTACTTC.

This clone was counted a few times. The chain employs TRBV6-2 or TRBV6-3 and TRBJ2-5; TRBD1 matches at 8 bases. Germline CDR1 and CDR2: MNHEY and SVGEGT. Germline trimming cut 2 bases from V and 2 bases from J; bases unmatched to any gene: 16. The CDR3 extends over 19 amino acids. CDR3 in amino acids: CASSYPRPGQATRQETQYF. The CDR3 DNA follows: TGTGCCAGCAGTTACCCCCGACCGGGACAGGCGACCCGACAAGAGACCCAGTACTTC.

This chain uses TRBV18 with TRBJ2-5; 12 bases align to TRBD2. With 2 bases clipped from V and 6 bases from J, the junction kept 13 bases outside the gene matches. Germline CDR1 and CDR2: KGHSH and LQKENI. There are 18 residues in the CDR3. CDR3 protein: CASSPSTSGRIRVQTQYF. DNA of the CDR3: TGTGCCAGCTCACCATCAACTAGCGGGAGGATTAGGGTACAGACCCAGTACTTC.

This clone was seen ten or more times. The chain carries TRBV7-9 and TRBJ2-2; 7 nucleotides align to TRBD1. V was pared by 6 bases and J by 0 bases, with 13 bases of the junction left unmatched. Per the germline V gene, CDR1 is SEHNR and CDR2 is FQNEAQ (reference sequence). The CDR3 sequence is 18 residues long. The CDR3 protein is CASSQPGTAKSNTGELFF. The CDR3 DNA follows: TGTGCCAGCAGTCAACCCGGGACAGCAAAATCGAACACCGGGGAGCTGTTTTTT.

The chain employs TRBV10-3 and TRBJ1-2; 10 positions agree with TRBD1. V lost 4 bases to trimming and J lost 6 bases; unmatched junction nucleotides: 2. Germline V gene data show CDR1 as ENHRY and CDR2 as SYGVKD. The CDR3 sequence is 13 residues long. In DNA form, the CDR3 reads TGTGCCATCAGTGCCGGGACAGGGGATGGCTACACCTTC. This sequence encodes CAISAGTGDGYTF.

This chain uses TRBV11-2 with TRBJ1-6, with D perhaps matching TRBD1 (6 bases). V was pared by 5 bases and J by 0 bases, with 14 bases between. Germline values: CDR1 SGHAT, CDR2 FQNNGV. There are 17 residues in the CDR3. The CDR3 here is CASSGTGIDSYNSPLHF. As DNA, the CDR3 is TGTGCCAGCAGCGGTACAGGGATAGACTCCTATAATTCACCCCTCCACTTT.

The chain combines TRBV6-4 with TRBJ2-2; the match to TRBD1 covers 7 bases. This CDR3 has 16 residues. Germline values: CDR1 MRHNA, CDR2 SNTAGT. After removal of 2 bases from V and 4 bases from J, the junction contained 7 bases not matched to a gene. CDR3: CASSDQTTGATGELFF. The CDR3 coding sequence is TGTGCCAGCAGTGACCAGACTACAGGGGCCACCGGGGAGCTGTTTTTT.

Worth noting for this clone: An end of the junction does not agree with germline; a read error may underlie this. The chain recombines TRBV7-9 with TRBJ2-3; 7 bases line up with TRBD2. This CDR3 comprises 15 residues. Germline V gene data show CDR1 as SEHNR and CDR2 as FQNEAQ (reference sequence). This CDR3 reads CASSLAEGRAVTIDF. In DNA, the CDR3 is TGTGCCAGCAGCTTGGCCGAGGGGAGGGCTGTTACTATAGATTTT.

The gene calls are TRBV29-1 and TRBJ1-1; TRBD1 matches 7 bases. This CDR3 is built from 12 residues. Trimming removed 7 bases from V and 5 bases from J; junction bases left unmatched: 7. Germline V gives CDR1 SQVTM, CDR2 ANQGSEA. In nucleotides, the CDR3 is TGCAGCGGGGACAGTGGTGGGACTGAAGCTTTCTTT. This translates into CSGDSGGTEAFF.

The J gene is TRBJ2-3, the V gene TRBV6-2 or TRBV6-3; 7 nucleotides line up with TRBD2. The CDR3 is made up of 17 amino acids. From germline, CDR1 is MNHEY and CDR2 SVGEGT. After removal of 0 bases from V and 3 bases from J, the junction contained 9 bases not matched to a gene. In DNA, the CDR3 is TGTGCCAGCAGTTACTCGGTGGGGGGGAGCGATACAGATACGCAGTATTTT. It specifies CASSYSVGGSDTDTQYF.

This clone was seen a single time. For the CDR3, the DNA is TGTGCCAGCAGCCAAGAAAAGGCCGCGGGCGGCTACACCTTC. Encoded protein: CASSQEKAAGGYTF. The chain joins TRBV4-2 to TRBJ1-2; no definite D call. V was cut by 0 bases and J by 8 bases, with 13 bases left in between. The CDR3 spans 14 residues. Germline-derived CDR1 and CDR2 are LGHNA and YNFKEQ.

This sequence joins TRBV2 and TRBJ1-1; 7 positions agree with TRBD1. Germline CDR1 is SNHLY and CDR2 is FYNNEI. The CDR3 sequence is 12 residues long. Trimming at V came to 5 bases and at J to 11 bases, leaving 8 bases not matched to a gene. In DNA form, the CDR3 reads TGTGCCAGCAGTTATGACAGGGTGTGGGCTTTCTTT. It translates to CASSYDRVWAFF.

This rearrangement joins TRBV7-2 to TRBJ2-3, with 8 positions matching TRBD2. This CDR3 contains 12 residues. The germline CDR1 and CDR2 sequences are SGHTA and FQGNSA. V was clipped by 5 bases and J by 14 bases; unmatched bases: 9. For the CDR3, the DNA is TGTGCCAGCAGCACTCAGCGGGAGCTCTTGTATTTT. Amino acids: CASSTQRELLYF.

The chain couples TRBV5-4 to TRBJ2-1, with TRBD2 matching 12 bases. With V trimmed by 4 bases and J by 14 bases, 22 bases remained unmatched. Germline-derived CDR1 and CDR2 are SGHNT and YYREEE (reference sequence). CDR3 length: 18 residues. This chain's CDR3 is CASSAEIRLAGEKWEEFF. In DNA form, the CDR3 reads TGTGCCAGCAGCGCCGAAATCAGACTAGCGGGGGAAAAGTGGGAGGAGTTCTTC.

This rearrangement joins TRBV24-1 to TRBJ2-1; 7 bases line up with TRBD1. The germline gives CDR1 KGHDR, CDR2 SFDVKD. The CDR3 is 16 amino acids. The ends lost 4 bases at V and 3 bases at J; junction bases unmatched: 8. This CDR3 reads CATSDLQGENYNEQFF. The CDR3 DNA sequence: TGTGCCACCAGTGACCTGCAGGGGGAGAACTACAATGAGCAGTTCTTC.

This clone has a handful of counts. The chain combines TRBV7-6 with TRBJ1-1, with D possibly being TRBD1 (5 bases). The CDR3 is 17 residues long. V shed 2 bases and J shed 1 base, with 17 bases lying between them. From germline, CDR1 is SGHVS and CDR2 FNYEAQ. CDR3 region: CASSLSPPGGGNTEAFF. DNA of the CDR3: TGTGCCAGCAGCTTATCCCCTCCGGGCGGGGGGAACACTGAAGCTTTCTTT.

The rearrangement links TRBV7-2 to TRBJ1-2, with TRBD1 identical over 9 bases. Losses at the gene ends were 7 bases for V and 4 bases for J; bases not matched to a gene: 10. Germline values: CDR1 SGHTA, CDR2 FQGNSA. This CDR3 spans 15 amino acids. The CDR3 loop is CASIPGGQGTYGYTF. In DNA, the CDR3 is TGTGCCAGCATCCCAGGCGGACAGGGGACCTATGGCTACACCTTC.

This chain joins TRBV5-1 and TRBJ2-1; TRBD2 agrees at 12 bases. This CDR3 contains 16 residues. Trimming at V came to 6 bases and at J to 0 bases, leaving 4 bases not matched to a gene. Germline CDR1 SGHRS, CDR2 YFSETQ. CDR3: CASTPTSGSSYNEQFF. In DNA form, the CDR3 reads TGCGCCAGCACCCCGACTAGCGGGAGCTCCTACAATGAGCAGTTCTTC.

This sequence joins TRBV27 and TRBJ2-7, with 8 bases that match TRBD1. V dropped 2 bases and J dropped 6; count of bases not matched to a gene: 15. The CDR3 runs to 17 residues. From germline, CDR1 is MNHEY and CDR2 SMNVEV (reference sequence). The CDR3 is CASSLRKNRGVVGEQYF. In DNA, the CDR3 is TGTGCCAGCAGTTTACGGAAAAACAGGGGGGTGGTGGGCGAGCAGTACTTC.

V and J are TRBV10-3 and TRBJ1-3; D remains ambiguous. CDR3 size: 17 residues. Germline CDR1 ENHRY, CDR2 SYGVKD. V was pared by 0 bases and J by 0 bases, with 12 bases between. The CDR3 DNA sequence: TGTGCCATCAGTGAGTCTGCGGCCGGATTCTCTGGAAACACCATATATTTT. This sequence encodes CAISESAAGFSGNTIYF.

V is TRBV9 and J is TRBJ1-2; D is undetermined. V was trimmed by 4 bases and J by 0 bases, leaving 16 bases between them. The germline V gene has CDR1 SGDLS and CDR2 YYNGEE. There are 16 residues in the CDR3. The CDR3 spells CASSPRGGLTNYGYTF. The CDR3 DNA is TGTGCCAGCAGCCCCCGAGGAGGGCTGACTAACTATGGCTACACCTTC.

The chain links TRBV6-2 or TRBV6-3 to TRBJ2-5; no definite D call. With 5 bases removed from V and 5 bases from J, the gap between germline ends came to 15 bases. Per germline, CDR1 MNHEY and CDR2 SVGEGT. The length of the CDR3 is 14 residues. The CDR3 loop reads CASSSPLSRETQYF. CDR3 coding DNA: TGTGCCAGCAGTAGTCCTTTGTCGAGGGAGACCCAGTACTTC.